This T cell receptor (beta chain) stems from a study of cytomegalovirus exposure and HLA in healthy donors. Findings of the study overall: The authors enumerated roughly 180 TCR beta chains as linked to cytomegalovirus.

PCR amplification relied on 60 Vbeta primers (plus 13 Jbeta primers). TCRdb's table, derived via immunoSEQ multiplex PCR, lists solely in-frame clones and lacks some. This sample's clone table lists some 130,000 clones. With 6 bases clipped from V and 4 bases from J, the junction kept 5 bases outside the gene matches. The CDR3 covers 13 residues. Germline CDR1 is SGHDN and CDR2 is FVKESK. A word on this clone: The target antigen is unknown.

The sample taken for sequencing was PBMCs. This chain connects TRBV14 to TRBJ1-1; 7 bases align to TRBD1. The clonotype comes from a woman in her thirties or forties in good health and CMV-seronegative. Written as DNA, the CDR3 is TGTGCCAGCAGTCGAGACAGGGCCACTGAAGCTTTCTTT. Protein sequence: CASSRDRATEAFF. Full variable domain (rest looked up from reference TRBV14 and TRBJ1-1): EAGVTQFPSHSVIEKGQTVTLRCDPISGHDNLYWYRRVMGKEIKFLLHFVKESKQDESGMPNNRFLAERTGGTYSTLKVQPAELEDSGVYFCASSRDRATEAFFGQGTRLTVV.